What follows are 5 T cell receptor beta chains derived from one specimen sequenced in a study of early T cells in non-severe SARS-CoV-2 infection. TCRdb processed the 5' RACE reads anew with MiXCR; each CDR3 protein has one entry. The sample lists 25,000 to 35,000 distinct CDR3 sequences; less than 6.5% were seen once. The sequencing input was whole blood. The receptors come from an adult who was a healthcare worker with PCR-confirmed SARS-CoV-2 infection or an uninfected control (not recorded which).

This clonotype was detected only a few times. This chain connects TRBV18 to TRBJ2-7; 7 bases line up with TRBD1. The CDR3 covers 14 residues. V lost 6 bases and J lost 2; bases outside the gene matches: 7. Germline V lookup: CDR1 KGHSH, CDR2 LQKENI. The CDR3 DNA reads as TGTGCCAGCTCCTCACAGGGGCCGCCCTACGAGCAGTACTTC. The encoded protein is CASSSQGPPYEQYF.

This clonotype has only a few counts. The chain links TRBV4-3 to TRBJ2-3; D remains ambiguous. Trimming cost V 1 base and J 0 bases, with 11 bases left between them. Germline CDR1 reads LGHNA; CDR2 reads YSLEER. The CDR3 covers 16 residues. The CDR3 loop is CASSQAPASSTDTQYF. CDR3 in DNA: TGCGCCAGCAGCCAAGCACCAGCGTCTAGCACAGATACGCAGTATTTT.

This clonotype was found many times. The chain has TRBV2 and TRBJ1-2, with a possible D match to TRBD1 (6 bases). CDR3 length: 13 residues. The germline V gene encodes CDR1 SNHLY and CDR2 FYNNEI. V lost 4 bases and J 2 bases, leaving 8 bases between the germline ends. As DNA, the CDR3 is TGTGCCAGCAGTGTCACAGGGAACTATGGCTACACCTTC. Residues: CASSVTGNYGYTF.

V gene TRBV11-2 combines with J gene TRBJ2-1, with TRBD1 as a possible D gene (5 bases). The V gene lost 1 base and the J gene lost 5 bases, with 15 bases spanning the gap. Per germline, CDR1 SGHAT and CDR2 FQNNGV. This CDR3 is built from 16 residues. This CDR3 is CASSLVPRGMDNEQFF. DNA of the CDR3: TGTGCCAGCAGCTTAGTACCAAGGGGTATGGACAATGAGCAGTTCTTC.

This chain uses TRBV5-4 with TRBJ2-7, with D unresolved. CDR1 is SGHNT and CDR2 is YYREEE in the germline V gene (reference sequence). The CDR3 runs to 13 residues. With 1 base removed from V and 0 bases from J, the gap between germline ends came to 5 bases. CDR3: CASSLKSSYEQYF. The CDR3 DNA sequence: TGTGCCAGCAGCTTGAAGAGCTCCTACGAGCAGTACTTC.